One and the same sample provided the 30 T cell receptor beta chains below, sequenced in a study of T cell responses to AZD1222 COVID-19 vaccine. This table comes from immunoSEQ multiplex PCR, and its TCRdb copy is limited to in-frame clones, with some not included. Here the sample spans nearly 110,000 clones, 80% to 95% being singletons. Source: peripheral blood, taken 28 days after the second AZD1222 dose. The receptor source for this set is an adult who received the AZD1222 COVID-19 vaccine.

The chain joins TRBV28 to TRBJ1-5; the match to TRBD1 covers 7 bases. Per germline, CDR1 MDHEN and CDR2 SYDVKM. The ends lost 7 bases at V and 2 bases at J; junction bases unmatched: 11. CDR3 length: 16 amino acids. The CDR3 bases are TGTGCCAGCATTCCCTCAACAGGGGTCGGCAATCAGCCCCAGCATTTT. It codes for CASIPSTGVGNQPQHF. The complete variable domain, with remaining parts taken from reference TRBV28 and TRBJ1-5, reads DVKVTQSSRYLVKRTGEKVFLECVQDMDHENMFWYRQDPGLGLRLIYFSYDVKMKEKGDIPEGYSVSREKKERFSLILESASTNQTSMYLCASIPSTGVGNQPQHFGDGTRLSIL.

This clone was observed a single time. The V call is TRBV28, the J call TRBJ2-2; D gene unclear. Germline-derived CDR1 and CDR2 are MDHEN and SYDVKM. This CDR3 comprises 13 residues. The V end lost 6 bases, the J end lost 1 base, and 6 bases lay between the germline ends. CDR3 bases: TGTGCCAGCAGACAGCAGAACACCGGGGAGCTGTTTTTT. This sequence encodes CASRQQNTGELFF.

The genes are TRBV2 and TRBJ2-5, with D perhaps assigned TRBD1 or TRBD2 (7 bases each). Trimming pared 11 bases from V and 6 bases from J, leaving 25 bases between. The CDR3 spans 15 residues. The V gene's germline CDR1 is SNHLY and CDR2 FYNNEI. The CDR3 coding sequence is TGTGCCTGTAACTCAGCGGGACAGCTGGGACAGACCCAGTACTTC. It yields the protein CACNSAGQLGQTQYF.

This chain links TRBV19 with TRBJ1-5; D gene ambiguous. The CDR3 spans 17 residues. The V end was cut by 1 base, the J end by 1 base, with 14 bases between. CDR1 is LNHDA and CDR2 is SQIVND in the germline V gene (reference sequence). CDR3 in DNA: TGTGCCAGTAGTATAGTCTGGTGGAGGGAAAGCAATCAGCCCCAGCATTTT. Translated: CASSIVWWRESNQPQHF.

This chain connects TRBV6-5 to TRBJ2-7; D uncertain. The V and J ends lost 0 bases and 0 bases respectively, with 9 bases between them. CDR1 and CDR2 (germline): MNHEY, SVGAGI. The CDR3 runs to 15 residues. The CDR3 DNA reads TGTGCCAGCAGTTACTCGATTGCTACCTCCTACGAGCAGTACTTC. This encodes CASSYSIATSYEQYF.

The chain is built from TRBV7-2 and TRBJ2-7, with D possibly called TRBD1 or TRBD2 (5 bases each). The CDR3 is made up of 13 amino acids. The germline CDR1 and CDR2 sequences are SGHTA and FQGNSA. With 5 bases removed from V and 4 bases from J, the gap between germline ends came to 12 bases. CDR3 nucleotides: TGTGCCAGCAGCCTTTCTTGGGGGTACGAGCAGTACTTC. Amino acid sequence: CASSLSWGYEQYF. The full variable domain, rest sourced from reference TRBV7-2 and TRBJ2-7, is GAGVSQSPSNKVTEKGKDVELRCDPISGHTALYWYRQSLGQGLEFLIYFQGNSAPDKSGLPSDRFSAERTGGSVSTLTIQRTQQEDSAVYLCASSLSWGYEQYFGPGTRLTVT.

This chain joins TRBV20-1 and TRBJ1-2; D perhaps matches TRBD1 (5 bases). Germline CDR1 is DFQATT and CDR2 is SNEGSKA (reference sequence). V lost 7 bases and J 6 bases, leaving 12 bases between the germline ends. This CDR3 comprises 11 residues. The CDR3 is CSGSRGNGYTF. The CDR3 nucleotides read TGCAGTGGGTCCCGGGGGAATGGCTACACCTTC.

This rearrangement joins TRBV4-2 to TRBJ1-1; D is ambiguous. Trimming shortened V by 0 bases and J by 0 bases, and 17 bases separated the two germline ends. The CDR3 has 18 residues. The germline CDR1 and CDR2 sequences are LGHNA and YNFKEQ. CDR3 nucleotide sequence: TGTGCCAGCAGCCAAGATCCAACTGGGCATGGGATGAACACTGAAGCTTTCTTT. Protein: CASSQDPTGHGMNTEAFF.

The V and J genes are TRBV5-1 and TRBJ1-4; 8 positions match TRBD1. The length of the CDR3 is 15 residues. The J segment lost 2 bases and the V segment lost 4 bases, leaving 4 bases of the junction unmatched. Germline V CDR1 and CDR2: SGHRS, YFSETQ. DNA for the CDR3: TGCGCCAGCAGCCCCCAGGGGGCTACTAATGAAAAACTGTTTTTT. Amino acids: CASSPQGATNEKLFF.

As to this clone: This specimen includes other DNA sequences encoding the same CDR3. The V call is TRBV6-5, the J call TRBJ1-4; 7 bases agree with TRBD1. V lost 0 bases and J lost 2; bases outside the gene matches: 0. The CDR3 has 15 amino acids. In germline, CDR1 is MNHEY, CDR2 SVGAGI. The CDR3 nucleotides read TGTGCCAGCAGTTACTCGGGACAGACTAATGAAAAACTGTTTTTT. Encoded protein: CASSYSGQTNEKLFF.

The chain combines TRBV7-8 with TRBJ2-1; 7 nucleotides match TRBD1. The V gene's germline CDR1 is SGHVS and CDR2 FQNEAQ. Trimming took 1 base from V and 4 from J; bases not matched to a gene: 4. The length of the CDR3 is 15 residues. CDR3 sequence (DNA): TGTGCCAGCAGCTTAGTGATGGGACAGTACAATGAGCAGTTCTTC. It yields the protein CASSLVMGQYNEQFF. The full variable domain, in which reference TRBV7-8 and TRBJ2-1 provide the parts outside the CDR3, is GAGVSQSPRYKVAKRGQDVALRCDPISGHVSLFWYQQALGQGPEFLTYFQNEAQLDKSGLPSDRFFAERPEGSVSTLKIQRTQQEDSAVYLCASSLVMGQYNEQFFGPGTRLTVL.

This clone was counted once. The chain links TRBV19 to TRBJ2-1; D is possibly TRBD2 (6 bases). Germline CDR1 is LNHDA and CDR2 is SQIVND (reference sequence). This CDR3 region has 16 residues. V lost 5 bases and J lost 0, with 14 bases in between. The CDR3 nucleotides read TGTGCCAGTAGTCTTCAAGCGGGCGGCTCCTACAATGAGCAGTTCTTC. This gives the protein CASSLQAGGSYNEQFF.

This chain uses TRBV2 with TRBJ2-2; the D gene is possibly TRBD1 (6 bases). The germline gives CDR1 SNHLY, CDR2 FYNNEI. This CDR3 has 14 residues. V lost 2 bases and J lost 5, with 9 bases in between. The CDR3 DNA follows: TGTGCCAGCAGTGAACAGGGGTGGACCGGGGAGCTGTTTTTT. Amino acids: CASSEQGWTGELFF.

The chain uses TRBV30 and TRBJ2-5; TRBD1 is a possible D gene (6 bases). V was cut by 5 bases and J by 2 bases, with 12 bases left in between. The CDR3 contains 13 residues. Germline V gene lookup returns CDR1 GTSNPN and CDR2 SVGIG (reference sequence). CDR3 coding DNA: TGTGCCTGGGGGAGACAGGTGCAAGAGACCCAGTACTTC. Its protein product is CAWGRQVQETQYF.

This sequence joins TRBV19 and TRBJ1-1; D is perhaps TRBD1 (5 bases). The germline gives CDR1 LNHDA, CDR2 SQIVND (reference sequence). The CDR3 has 12 amino acids. Trimming left V 3 bases short and J 3 bases short, with 5 bases between. The CDR3 DNA is TGTGCCAGTAGTATGGGGGACACTGAAGCTTTCTTT. Residues: CASSMGDTEAFF.

This clone has just one count. The chain uses TRBV4-3 and TRBJ2-1, with no clear D. Trimming left V 1 base short and J 12 bases short, with 22 bases between. There are 16 residues in the CDR3. Germline loops: CDR1 LGHNA, CDR2 YSLEER. The CDR3 DNA reads TGCGCCAGCAGCCAAGGTGCTTTTTTGAGCACAAAGGTGCAGTTCTTC. Translating gives CASSQGAFLSTKVQFF.

The chain links TRBV7-8 to TRBJ2-3, with TRBD2 matching 8 bases. Germline assignment: CDR1 SGHVS and CDR2 FQNEAQ. J was trimmed by 5 bases and V by 3 bases; bases with no gene match: 13. This CDR3 contains 17 residues. Written as DNA, the CDR3 is TGTGCCAGCAGCTTCAGAGGTACGGGAGGGCCAGGAGATACGCAGTATTTT. Residues: CASSFRGTGGPGDTQYF.

V and J are TRBV5-6 and TRBJ1-5; D call uncertain. The CDR3 contains 13 residues. Trimming left V 2 bases short and J 3 bases short, with 6 bases between. The germline V gene encodes CDR1 SGHDT and CDR2 YYEEEE. The CDR3 is CASSFGDNQPQHF. In nucleotides, the CDR3 is TGTGCCAGCAGCTTCGGGGACAATCAGCCCCAGCATTTT.

The chain uses TRBV7-3 and TRBJ2-6, with D possibly TRBD1 on 5 matching bases. Germline CDR1 is SGHTA and CDR2 is FQGTGA. The V end lost 8 bases, the J end lost 1 base, and 15 bases lay between the germline ends. This CDR3 has 16 amino acids. CDR3 amino acids: CASGGPRTSGANVLTF. The CDR3 region has the DNA TGTGCCAGCGGTGGCCCGAGGACATCTGGGGCCAACGTCCTGACTTTC.

The chain links TRBV28 to TRBJ1-3; TRBD1 might be the D (5 bases). In germline, CDR1 is MDHEN, CDR2 SYDVKM. Trimming took off 3 bases at V and 2 bases at J, with 8 bases between the two ends. The CDR3 consists of 14 residues. Here the CDR3 reads CASSFSGPGNTIYF. CDR3 DNA: TGTGCCAGCAGTTTTTCAGGGCCTGGAAACACCATATATTTT.

This rearrangement joins TRBV29-1 to TRBJ2-1; D is uncertain. The CDR3 length is 13 residues. Trimming took off 6 bases at V and 2 bases at J, with 11 bases between the two ends. The germline V gene encodes CDR1 SQVTM and CDR2 ANQGSEA. The CDR3 coding sequence is TGCAGCGTGATCCTCCCTACCTACAATGAGCAGTTCTTC. Translated, it gives CSVILPTYNEQFF.

The rearrangement links TRBV12-3 or TRBV12-4 to TRBJ1-6; D is unresolved. The V end was cut by 3 bases, the J end by 4 bases, with 4 bases between. The CDR3 is 13 amino acids. This chain's CDR3 is CASSFRYNSPLHF. Here the CDR3 DNA reads TGTGCCAGCAGTTTTCGTTATAATTCACCCCTCCACTTT.

V gene TRBV3-1 (or the pseudogene TRBV3-2) combines with J gene TRBJ2-7, with D hard to call. V gave up 4 bases and J gave up 6 bases, with 22 bases separating them. The CDR3 runs to 16 residues. From germline, CDR1 is LGHDT and CDR2 YNNKEL (reference sequence). The CDR3 sequence: CASSPRNTPMLIEQYF. The DNA of the CDR3 is TGTGCCAGCAGCCCCAGGAATACTCCAATGCTGATCGAGCAGTACTTC.

DNA of the CDR3: TGTGCCAGCTCACCGTGGGGGACAGGGGTTCAAAACATTCAGTACTTC. Translated: CASSPWGTGVQNIQYF. V gene TRBV18 combines with J gene TRBJ2-4, with TRBD1 identical over 10 bases. This CDR3 region has 16 residues. Germline V gene lookup returns CDR1 KGHSH and CDR2 LQKENI. V was clipped by 3 bases and J by 5 bases; unmatched bases: 7.

The chain uses TRBV3-1 (or the pseudogene TRBV3-2) and TRBJ2-3; TRBD2 is a possible D gene (6 bases). The CDR3 totals 10 residues. Germline V gene data show CDR1 as LGHDT and CDR2 as YNNKEL (reference sequence). Trimming removed 3 bases from V and 11 bases from J, with 6 bases in between. CDR3 loop: CASSHGRQYF. Written as DNA, the CDR3 is TGTGCCAGCAGCCACGGGAGGCAGTATTTT.

This rearrangement joins TRBV13 to TRBJ1-4; no clear D gene. The CDR3 has 14 residues. V gave up 5 bases and J gave up 6 bases, with 13 bases separating them. The germline CDR1 and CDR2 sequences are PRHDT and FYEKMQ (reference sequence). DNA of the CDR3: TGTGCCAGCAGCCTCCGGGCCAAACATGAAAAACTGTTTTTT. This encodes CASSLRAKHEKLFF.

The chain carries TRBV14 and TRBJ1-2; TRBD1 matches at 7 bases. Trimming took 5 bases from V and 5 from J; bases not matched to a gene: 11. The CDR3 is made up of 15 amino acids. The V gene's germline CDR1 is SGHDN and CDR2 FVKESK. As DNA, the CDR3 is TGTGCCAGCAGCTCAGGCAACAGGGGCGCTTATGGCTACACCTTC. Encoded protein: CASSSGNRGAYGYTF. Together with reference TRBV14 and TRBJ1-2, the CDR3 gives the full variable domain: EAGVTQFPSHSVIEKGQTVTLRCDPISGHDNLYWYRRVMGKEIKFLLHFVKESKQDESGMPNNRFLAERTGGTYSTLKVQPAELEDSGVYFCASSSGNRGAYGYTFGSGTRLTVV.

The chain couples TRBV9 to TRBJ2-3; no reliable D call. Trimming removed 3 bases from V and 0 bases from J, with 8 bases in between. This CDR3 contains 14 residues. Per the germline V gene, CDR1 is SGDLS and CDR2 is YYNGEE. CDR3 amino acids: CASSAPVSTDTQYF. Written as DNA, the CDR3 is TGTGCCAGCAGCGCCCCGGTCAGCACAGATACGCAGTATTTT.

This clone was found a few times. The chain is built from TRBV6-5 and TRBJ1-6; D is undetermined. The ends were cut back, 7 bases at V and 5 bases at J, with 15 bases in the middle. CDR1 and CDR2 from the germline V gene are MNHEY and SVGAGI. The CDR3 totals 15 residues. The CDR3 here is CASTTVEPNNSPLHF. For the CDR3, the DNA is TGTGCCAGCACCACGGTGGAACCTAATAATTCACCCCTCCACTTT.

The chain has TRBV5-1 and TRBJ1-4; no reliable D call. Trimming removed 0 bases at V and 0 bases at J, with 9 bases between. The CDR3 length is 16 residues. Germline CDR1 is SGHRS and CDR2 is YFSETQ. CDR3 sequence (DNA): TGCGCCAGCAGCTTGGCCCTAGGTTCAACTAATGAAAAACTGTTTTTT. It codes for CASSLALGSTNEKLFF.